This TCR beta chain derives from a study of early T cells in non-severe SARS-CoV-2 infection. The table lists this clonotype with many counts. MiXCR was run by TCRdb on the 5' RACE reads, yielding one entry per CDR3 protein. Of around 40,000 distinct CDR3 sequences in the sample, 5.5% to 7.5% were seen once. The TCR sequence derives from an adult who was a healthcare worker with PCR-confirmed SARS-CoV-2 infection or an uninfected control (not recorded which). Material: whole blood.

The CDR3 loop is CASSLPTAGRDEQFF. CDR3 bases: TGTGCCAGCAGTTTACCGACGGCCGGTAGGGATGAGCAGTTCTTC. The genes are TRBV28 and TRBJ2-1; unclear D gene. This CDR3 has 15 residues. Germline assignment: CDR1 MDHEN and CDR2 SYDVKM. Trimming pared 2 bases from V and 8 bases from J, leaving 16 bases between.